The 30 T cell receptor beta chains below all came from one sample that was sequenced in a study of Graves' ophthalmopathy and Graves' hyperthyroidism. RNA served as the template for amplifying TCR beta CDR3 regions. The library came from an HTBI-primed first-round RT-PCR and a second-round multiplex PCR. TCRdb called the multiplex PCR reads again in MiXCR, with one record for every CDR3 protein. In the table there are about 590,000 distinct CDR3 sequences, just under 40% of which are singletons. The sample comprised peripheral blood or thyroid tissue (not recorded which). These receptors were collected from an adult man with Graves' hyperthyroidism.

The CDR3 DNA reads as TGTGCCAGCTCCCCCTCAGCCGGACAGGGAAGATATGGCTACACCTTC. This codes for CASSPSAGQGRYGYTF. The chain carries TRBV7-2 and TRBJ1-2; 8 nucleotides align to TRBD1. CDR3 size: 16 residues. V lost 8 bases to trimming and J lost 5 bases; unmatched junction nucleotides: 16. Germline loops: CDR1 SGHTA, CDR2 FQGNSA.

V is TRBV9 and J is TRBJ2-3; the D gene is possibly TRBD2 (6 bases). CDR3 length: 12 amino acids. Per the germline V gene, CDR1 is SGDLS and CDR2 is YYNGEE. Trimming pared 2 bases from V and 10 bases from J, leaving 11 bases between. CDR3 amino acids: CASSVRGGPQYF. The CDR3 coding sequence is TGTGCCAGCAGCGTCCGCGGAGGGCCGCAGTATTTT. The full variable domain, in which reference TRBV9 and TRBJ2-3 provide the parts outside the CDR3, is DSGVTQTPKHLITATGQRVTLRCSPRSGDLSVYWYQQSLDQGLQFLIQYYNGEERAKGNILERFSAQQFPDLHSELNLSSLELGDSALYFCASSVRGGPQYFGPGTRLTVL.

This clonotype was seen ten or more times. The CDR3 reads CASGTGASYEQYF. CDR3 DNA: TGTGCCAGTGGGACAGGGGCCTCCTACGAGCAGTACTTC. The chain carries TRBV6-5 and TRBJ2-7, with 10 nucleotides matching TRBD1. CDR1 is MNHEY and CDR2 is SVGAGI in the germline V gene. Trimming took 9 bases from V and 0 from J; bases not matched to a gene: 2. This CDR3 is 13 amino acids long.

The sample holds many counts of this clonotype. J is TRBJ1-1 and V is TRBV19; D not certain. V shed 9 bases and J shed 0 bases, with 11 bases lying between them. Germline V gives CDR1 LNHDA, CDR2 SQIVND (reference sequence). The CDR3 runs to 13 residues. CDR3 DNA: TGTGCCAGCAGCCGAGGGTTGAACACTGAAGCTTTCTTT. Amino acid sequence: CASSRGLNTEAFF.

V and J are TRBV7-4 and TRBJ1-4; tentatively, D is TRBD1 (5 bases). This CDR3 contains 16 residues. Deletions cut 1 base from V and 5 bases from J, with 14 bases between. From germline, CDR1 is SGHVT and CDR2 SQSDAQ. Here the CDR3 reads CASSLGLAGPNEKLFF. Written as DNA, the CDR3 is TGTGCCAGCAGCTTAGGACTAGCGGGGCCAAATGAAAAACTGTTTTTT. Variable domain in full (rest from reference TRBV7-4 and TRBJ1-4): GAGVSQSPRYKVAKRGRDVALRCDSISGHVTLYWYRQTLGQGSEVLTYSQSDAQRDKSGRPSGRFSAERPERSVSTLKIQRTEQGDSAVYLCASSLGLAGPNEKLFFGSGTQLSVL.

In the case of this clonotype: With a much larger clone just one base away, this may be a read error. A read error is likely, as this CDR3 ends without the conserved phenylalanine or tryptophan. The rearrangement links TRBV5-1 to TRBJ1-2; no firm D call. The CDR3 is made up of 13 amino acids. CDR1 is SGHRS and CDR2 is YFSETQ in the germline V gene. The ends were cut back, 0 bases at V and 5 bases at J, with 8 bases in the middle. For the CDR3, the DNA is TGCGCCAGCAGCTTGGCGGGTCAGTATGGCTACACCTCC. Its protein product is CASSLAGQYGYTS.

This clonotype has only a few counts. A much more abundant neighbour one base away suggests this may be a read error. The chain employs TRBV5-1 and TRBJ1-2; D not certain. The length of the CDR3 is 14 residues. V shed 0 bases and J shed 6 bases, with 12 bases lying between them. The germline V gene encodes CDR1 SGHRS and CDR2 YFSETQ. CDR3 amino acids: CASSLEGSGDGYTF. The CDR3 nucleotides read TGCGCCAGCAGCTTGGAAGGGTCTGGAGATGGCTACACCTTC.

V is TRBV7-8 and J is TRBJ2-7; 7 bases line up with TRBD2. The J call is doubtful: the DNA matches TRBJ2-1 better. The CDR3 is made up of 15 amino acids. The germline CDR1 and CDR2 sequences are SGHVS and FQNEAQ. The CDR3 DNA reads as TGTGCCAGCAACCCCACGGGAGGCTCCTACAATGAGCAGTTCTTC. It is translated as CASNPTGGSYNEQFF.

This rearrangement joins TRBV29-1 to TRBJ1-1; D perhaps matches TRBD1 (6 bases). The length of the CDR3 is 12 residues. Trimming pared 7 bases from V and 3 bases from J, leaving 12 bases between. Looked up from germline, CDR1 is SQVTM and CDR2 is ANQGSEA. The CDR3 spells CSAGQYDTEAFF. The CDR3 nucleotides read TGCAGCGCAGGACAGTATGACACTGAAGCTTTCTTT.

This clonotype was seen at least ten times. The chain combines TRBV6-5 with TRBJ1-2; D possibly corresponds to TRBD1 (5 bases). The V end lost 5 bases, the J end lost 9 bases, and 19 bases lay between the germline ends. CDR3 size: 14 residues. In germline, CDR1 is MNHEY, CDR2 SVGAGI. This CDR3 reads CASSQGPSGTSYTF. In DNA form, the CDR3 reads TGTGCCAGCAGTCAGGGACCCTCCGGGACGAGCTACACCTTC.

The V gene is TRBV5-1, the J gene TRBJ1-4; possible D gene TRBD1, 6 bases. V lost 10 bases to trimming and J lost 7 bases, with 17 bases between them. CDR3 length: 13 residues. Germline V gives CDR1 SGHRS, CDR2 YFSETQ. This CDR3 is CASSGTSGEKLFF. CDR3 nucleotide sequence: TGCGCCTCTTCCGGGACATCGGGTGAAAAACTGTTTTTT.

CDR3 in DNA: TGTGCCAGTAGCACCACCCTCCGGGGGGCGTCGTATGCTTTCTTT. Translating it yields CASSTTLRGASYAFF. The rearrangement uses TRBV19 and TRBJ1-1; D might be TRBD1 (6 bases). Trimming removed 6 bases from V and 11 bases from J, with 25 bases in between. Germline V lookup: CDR1 LNHDA, CDR2 SQIVND (reference sequence). The CDR3 extends over 15 amino acids.

This clonotype turned up a few times. The rearrangement uses TRBV7-8 and TRBJ2-7; TRBD1 matches 7 bases. Germline-derived CDR1 and CDR2 are SGHVS and FQNEAQ. CDR3 length equals 13 residues. V lost 4 bases, J lost 5 bases, and 5 bases stayed unmatched. CDR3 DNA sequence: TGTGCCAGCAGCTCCGGGACAGTAAACGAGCAGTACTTC. It codes for CASSSGTVNEQYF.

With respect to this clonotype: Given the absence of the conserved phenylalanine or tryptophan at the CDR3 end, a read error is likely. The V and J genes are TRBV10-3 and TRBJ2-6; D remains unclear. The CDR3 length is 15 residues. The V gene's germline CDR1 is ENHRY and CDR2 SYGVKD. The CDR3 DNA follows: TGTGCCAGCAGTGAATCCGTCTCTGGGGCCAACGTCCTGACTTCC. This gives the protein CASSESVSGANVLTS.

This chain uses TRBV19 with TRBJ2-7; tentative D call: TRBD2 (6 bases). Germline CDR1 reads LNHDA; CDR2 reads SQIVND (reference sequence). The V and J ends lost 4 bases and 3 bases respectively, with 19 bases between them. The CDR3 length is 16 residues. The CDR3 DNA sequence: TGTGCCAGTAGTAAGGAGTGGCGGGGATCGCTCTACGAGCAGTACTTC. Translation gives CASSKEWRGSLYEQYF.

Remarks on this clonotype: Possible read error: a much larger clone is one base away. V and J are TRBV5-1 and TRBJ2-7; D may match TRBD1 or TRBD2 (5 bases each). V was shortened by 4 bases and J by 4 bases, with 18 bases between the two germline ends. The CDR3 runs 15 residues. Germline V lookup: CDR1 SGHRS, CDR2 YFSETQ. CDR3 loop: CASSRGPNPEYEQYF. DNA for the CDR3: TGCGCCAGCAGCCGGGGACCAAATCCCGAATACGAGCAGTACTTC.

Ten or more counts support this clonotype. The V call is TRBV7-2, the J call TRBJ1-1; possibly TRBD1 for D (5 bases). The V end lost 5 bases, the J end lost 1 base, and 11 bases lay between the germline ends. The V gene's germline CDR1 is SGHTA and CDR2 FQGNSA. The CDR3 totals 14 residues. This chain's CDR3 is CASSPGRENTEAFF. CDR3 DNA sequence: TGTGCCAGCAGCCCGGGGCGGGAGAACACTGAAGCTTTCTTT.

This clonotype showed up many times. This chain joins TRBV20-1 and TRBJ2-7, with 7 bases that match TRBD2. The germline gives CDR1 DFQATT, CDR2 SNEGSKA (reference sequence). The J segment lost 3 bases and the V segment lost 5 bases, leaving 10 bases of the junction unmatched. The CDR3 is 14 residues long. The CDR3 is CSAVFRGRFYEQYF. The CDR3 bases are TGCAGTGCTGTTTTTCGCGGGAGATTCTACGAGCAGTACTTC.

This clonotype was picked up many times. The chain carries TRBV29-1 and TRBJ2-5, with 8 bases fitting TRBD1. Per germline, CDR1 SQVTM and CDR2 ANQGSEA. Trimming took 6 bases from V and 4 from J; bases not matched to a gene: 7. The CDR3 loop spans 13 amino acids. CDR3 sequence reads: CSVGQGRGETQYF. The CDR3 nucleotides are TGCAGCGTAGGACAGGGCCGGGGAGAGACCCAGTACTTC.

At least ten counts were recorded for this clonotype. J is TRBJ2-2 and V is TRBV29-1; D may be TRBD2 (6 bases). Germline CDR1 reads SQVTM; CDR2 reads ANQGSEA. The CDR3 runs to 15 residues. The V end lost 7 bases, the J end lost 6 bases, and 21 bases lay between the germline ends. The CDR3 protein is CSAQIGSGLSGELFF. The CDR3 DNA reads as TGCAGCGCTCAAATCGGGAGTGGTCTCTCCGGGGAGCTGTTTTTT.

The chain is built from TRBV10-3 and TRBJ1-2, with a weak D call TRBD1 (6 bases). Per the germline V gene, CDR1 is ENHRY and CDR2 is SYGVKD. The CDR3 runs 17 residues. DNA for the CDR3: TGTGCTAGAGTTTTCGGCAAGGCAGGGGCGACCCAAGATGGCTACACCTTC. Amino acids: CARVFGKAGATQDGYTF.

The table lists this clonotype with a count of one. This chain connects TRBV29-1 to TRBJ2-5; TRBD2 matches at 11 bases. The germline V gene has CDR1 SQVTM and CDR2 ANQGSEA. This CDR3 is 13 amino acids long. The CDR3 nucleotides read TGCAGACGCGGACTAGCGGGTCAAGAGACCCAGTACTTC. Translation gives CRRGLAGQETQYF.

This clonotype was picked up a small number of times. The chain recombines TRBV28 with TRBJ2-5; no firm D call. Looked up from germline, CDR1 is MDHEN and CDR2 is SYDVKM. V was trimmed by 2 bases and J by 4 bases, leaving 8 bases between them. CDR3 size: 13 residues. The CDR3 nucleotides are TGTGCCAGCAGTTTAAAACAGAGAGAGACCCAGTACTTC. As protein: CASSLKQRETQYF. The full variable domain, completed using reference TRBV28 and TRBJ2-5, is DVKVTQSSRYLVKRTGEKVFLECVQDMDHENMFWYRQDPGLGLRLIYFSYDVKMKEKGDIPEGYSVSREKKERFSLILESASTNQTSMYLCASSLKQRETQYFGPGTRLLVL.

Concerning this clonotype: At one boundary the junction diverges from the germline segment, which might be a read error. In DNA form, the CDR3 reads TGTGCCAGCAGCTTAGATATGCATCCTGGCGGGTTTGAAGCTTTC. This encodes CASSLDMHPGGFEAF. The chain employs TRBV7-2 and TRBJ2-6, with D tentatively TRBD2 (5 bases). In germline, CDR1 is SGHTA, CDR2 FQGNSA. The CDR3 is made up of 15 amino acids. Full variable domain (remainder filled in from reference TRBV7-2 and TRBJ2-6): GAGVSQSPSNKVTEKGKDVELRCDPISGHTALYWYRQSLGQGLEFLIYFQGNSAPDKSGLPSDRFSAERTGGSVSTLTIQRTQQEDSAVYLCASSLDMHPGGFEAFGAGSRLTVL.

This clonotype was found once. This may come from a read error, since a much larger clone is one base off. V usage is TRBV10-3 and J usage is TRBJ1-6, with a tentative D call TRBD1 (6 bases). This CDR3 contains 15 residues. The V and J ends lost 5 bases and 1 base respectively, with 9 bases between them. Germline V gene data show CDR1 as ENHRY and CDR2 as SYGVKD. The CDR3 sequence is CAISPTGSYNSPLHF. CDR3 nucleotide sequence: TGTGCCATCAGTCCTACAGGGTCCTATAATTCACCCCTCCACTTT.

As to this clonotype: The germline gene is not matched at one end of the junction; a read error may be the cause. The chain has TRBV7-8 and TRBJ2-7; D may be TRBD1 (7 bases). Per germline, CDR1 SGHVS and CDR2 FQNEAQ. This CDR3 is 13 amino acids long. The CDR3 region has the DNA TGTGCCAGCAGCTTAGTCAGGGGGGATGAGCAGTCCTTC. It encodes CASSLVRGDEQSF.

This chain uses TRBV29-1 with TRBJ2-5; D is undetermined. CDR3 size: 11 residues. Germline V CDR1 and CDR2: SQVTM, ANQGSEA. The ends were cut back, 7 bases at V and 0 bases at J, with 6 bases in the middle. The chain's CDR3 is CSDDYQETQYF. CDR3 nucleotides: TGCAGCGATGACTACCAAGAGACCCAGTACTTC.

The chain combines TRBV24-1 with TRBJ1-5; 9 nucleotides agree with TRBD1. CDR1 and CDR2 (germline): KGHDR, SFDVKD. Trimming removed 5 bases from V and 2 bases from J; junction bases left unmatched: 6. This CDR3 has 16 residues. In nucleotides, the CDR3 is TGTGCCACCAGTGGACAGGGGGGACAGGGCAATCAGCCCCAGCATTTT. Protein product: CATSGQGGQGNQPQHF.

J is TRBJ1-1 and V is TRBV9, with D maybe TRBD1 (5 bases). CDR3 length: 16 residues. Deletions cut 0 bases from V and 3 bases from J, with 15 bases between. Germline CDR1 is SGDLS and CDR2 is YYNGEE. The CDR3 bases are TGTGCCAGCAGCGTAGTGGAAGGGGATGGCTACACTGAAGCTTTCTTT. Amino acid sequence: CASSVVEGDGYTEAFF.

This rearrangement joins TRBV24-1 to TRBJ2-7, with unresolved D. The germline CDR1 and CDR2 sequences are KGHDR and SFDVKD. The CDR3 sequence is 13 residues long. The V and J ends lost 2 bases and 3 bases respectively, with 7 bases between them. The CDR3 sequence is CATSDSRNYEQYF. The CDR3 DNA is TGTGCCACCAGTGATTCTCGAAACTACGAGCAGTACTTC.